The 9 T cell receptor beta chains below all came from one sample that was sequenced in a study of T cell responses to AZD1222 COVID-19 vaccine. Some clones are missing from TCRdb's copy, which holds only in-frame ones; the method was immunoSEQ multiplex PCR. This table has 130,000 or so clones, 85% to 95% appearing once. This specimen consisted of peripheral blood, obtained on day 0 of AZD1222 vaccination. The receptors stem from an adult in good health.

The rearrangement uses TRBV7-9 and TRBJ2-4; TRBD1 might be the D (5 bases). There are 16 residues in the CDR3. Between the trimmed V and J ends, which lost 6 bases and 1 base, there was a span of 16 bases. Germline CDR1 reads SEHNR; CDR2 reads FQNEAQ (reference sequence). CDR3 nucleotide sequence: TGTGCCAGCAGTCGCGACAGACCTTTGGCCAAAAACATTCAGTACTTC. Amino acids: CASSRDRPLAKNIQYF.

This clone was seen a few times. V usage is TRBV7-3 and J usage is TRBJ2-1; possible D gene TRBD2, 6 bases. This CDR3 spans 14 amino acids. Per germline, CDR1 SGHTA and CDR2 FQGTGA. V shed 0 bases and J shed 8 bases, with 11 bases lying between them. CDR3 loop: CASSLTGGGDEQFF. The CDR3 region has the DNA TGTGCCAGCAGCTTAACGGGGGGAGGCGATGAGCAGTTCTTC.

This chain uses TRBV4-1 with TRBJ2-3; no clear D. The V end lost 4 bases, the J end lost 0 bases, and 11 bases lay between the germline ends. This CDR3 comprises 15 residues. CDR1 MGHRA and CDR2 YSYEKL come from the germline V gene. The CDR3 spells CASSPPRPSTDTQYF. CDR3 sequence (DNA): TGCGCCAGCAGCCCCCCTAGGCCTAGCACAGATACGCAGTATTTT.

The chain employs TRBV6-5 and TRBJ2-1, with D tentatively TRBD2 (6 bases). CDR3 length equals 14 residues. CDR1 MNHEY and CDR2 SVGAGI come from the germline V gene. Between the trimmed V and J ends, which lost 1 base and 7 bases, there was a span of 11 bases. The CDR3 spells CASSYFGTPNEQFF. CDR3 nucleotides: TGTGCCAGCAGTTACTTCGGGACTCCAAATGAGCAGTTCTTC.

V is TRBV19 and J is TRBJ2-6, with TRBD2 identical over 10 bases. V trimming: 5 bases; J trimming: 0 bases; junction bases outside the gene matches: 7. Germline CDR1 reads LNHDA; CDR2 reads SQIVND (reference sequence). The CDR3 length is 18 residues. The DNA for the CDR3 is TGTGCCAGTAGTGGTAGACTAGCGGGTCGCTCTGGGGCCAACGTCCTGACTTTC. Protein sequence: CASSGRLAGRSGANVLTF.

This sequence joins TRBV10-3 and TRBJ1-6; the D gene is possibly TRBD1 (6 bases). The germline V and J ends were trimmed by 2 bases and 3 bases, with 8 bases remaining between them. This CDR3 region has 15 residues. Germline CDR1 ENHRY, CDR2 SYGVKD. CDR3 sequence reads: CAISETGLYNSPLHF. CDR3 in DNA: TGTGCCATCAGTGAGACAGGGCTCTATAATTCACCCCTCCACTTT.

The chain recombines TRBV19 with TRBJ2-7, with a possible D match to TRBD2 (6 bases). Trimming shortened V by 9 bases and J by 12 bases, and 21 bases separated the two germline ends. This CDR3 is 12 amino acids long. From germline, CDR1 is LNHDA and CDR2 SQIVND (reference sequence). The CDR3 loop reads CASREPAGIMYF. CDR3 bases: TGTGCCAGCAGAGAACCCGCGGGGATTATGTACTTC.

The chain has TRBV5-4 and TRBJ2-1; no reliable D call. Trimming took off 0 bases at V and 7 bases at J, with 8 bases between the two ends. The CDR3 has 13 residues. CDR1 SGHNT and CDR2 YYREEE come from the germline V gene (reference sequence). CDR3 sequence: CASSLGVVNEQFF. Here the CDR3 DNA reads TGTGCCAGCAGCTTGGGTGTAGTTAATGAGCAGTTCTTC.

This chain connects TRBV12-5 to TRBJ2-5; D is uncertain. Trimming stripped 4 bases from V and 2 bases from J, with 14 bases between. Germline CDR1 and CDR2: LGHNT and FRNRAP. The CDR3 is made up of 15 amino acids. The CDR3 spells CASGSHTAFQETQYF. DNA of the CDR3: TGTGCTAGTGGTTCGCATACAGCATTTCAAGAGACCCAGTACTTC.